Below, one T cell receptor (beta chain) is given with its context. What it binds is not known. This record belongs to a study of cytomegalovirus exposure and HLA in healthy donors. Study-wide findings and caveats: Associated with HLA alleles at 0.05 false discovery rate in a later analysis were some 18,000 TCR beta sequences. Cytomegalovirus association was assigned to about 150 TCR beta chains.

Vbeta (60) and Jbeta (13) primers were used in the PCR. TCRdb's table, derived via immunoSEQ multiplex PCR, lists solely in-frame clones and lacks some. Among about 150,000 clones listed, roughly 79% were seen once. The CDR3 length is 12 residues. The trim removed 6 bases at V and 17 bases at J, leaving 12 bases unmatched. CDR1 SGHAT and CDR2 FQNNGV come from the germline V gene. The chain joins TRBV11-2 to TRBJ2-2; TRBD1 aligns across 7 bases. Sequences were obtained from PBMCs. The TCR was taken from a woman younger than 45 in good health and CMV-seronegative. CDR3 in amino acids: CASRRTGQFCFF. The CDR3 bases are TGTGCCAGCAGGAGGACGGGACAGTTCTGTTTTTTT.